Below are 21 T cell receptor beta chains sequenced from a single sample in a study of CD8+CD57+ T cells in acquired aplastic anemia. The template used for profiling TCR beta VDJ and CDR3 was genomic DNA. TCRdb re-called the reads through MiXCR, storing one row per CDR3 protein. The data show under 350,000 distinct CDR3 sequences, 50% to 65% seen once. Patients who underwent sequencing had shown CD8+CD57+ cell expansion by flow cytometry. The sequenced material came from sorted CD4+, CD8+, or CD8+CD57+ T cells (not recorded which) from PBMCs. These receptors all come from a human donor with aplastic anemia.

This rearrangement joins TRBV7-2 to TRBJ2-7, with 11 positions matching TRBD2. CDR1 and CDR2 (germline): SGHTA, FQGNSA. The V gene end was trimmed by 3 bases and the J gene end by 6 bases; junction bases not matched to a gene: 10. The CDR3 sequence is 16 residues long. CDR3 residues: CASSLGTSGSRGEQYF. CDR3 DNA: TGTGCCAGCAGCTTGGGAACTAGCGGGAGTAGGGGCGAGCAGTACTTC.

The chain employs TRBV7-9 and TRBJ2-2; either TRBD1 or TRBD2 may fit D (5 bases each). V lost 3 bases and J 7 bases, leaving 12 bases between the germline ends. Germline values: CDR1 SEHNR, CDR2 FQNEAQ (reference sequence). The CDR3 sequence is 14 residues long. Here the CDR3 DNA reads TGTGCCAGCAGCTTCCCGGGACCGGGCGGGGAGCTGTTTTTT. Amino acid sequence: CASSFPGPGGELFF.

This clonotype has more than one count but fewer than ten. The chain recombines TRBV12-3 or TRBV12-4 with TRBJ1-6; tentatively, D is TRBD1 (6 bases). The V end was cut by 4 bases, the J end by 7 bases, with 14 bases between. The CDR3 runs 15 residues. CDR3 amino acids: CASSYLQGPNSPLHF. The DNA for the CDR3 is TGTGCCAGCAGTTATTTACAGGGACCCAATTCACCCCTCCACTTT.

The chain carries TRBV5-1 and TRBJ2-7, with TRBD1 identical over 9 bases. In germline, CDR1 is SGHRS, CDR2 YFSETQ. Germline trimming cut 2 bases from V and 2 bases from J; bases unmatched to any gene: 2. CDR3 length: 14 residues. The chain's CDR3 is CASSLQGAPYEQYF. In DNA, the CDR3 is TGCGCCAGCAGCTTACAGGGGGCTCCCTACGAGCAGTACTTC.

The chain carries TRBV7-8 and TRBJ2-7; no clear D gene. Trimming took off 1 base at V and 2 bases at J, with 12 bases between the two ends. There are 15 residues in the CDR3. CDR1 is SGHVS, CDR2 FQNEAQ, per germline. The CDR3 loop is CASSLGRFVAYEQYF. The DNA of the CDR3 is TGTGCCAGCAGCTTAGGAAGGTTTGTTGCCTACGAGCAGTACTTC.

Regarding this clonotype: Sequence at one end of the junction differs from germline and may be a read error. The chain is built from TRBV10-3 and TRBJ1-1; D not certain. The CDR3 has 15 residues. Germline V CDR1 and CDR2: ENHRY, SYGVKD. The CDR3 loop reads CASSYSRPDNTEAFF. CDR3 nucleotides: TGTGCCAGCAGTTACTCGCGTCCCGACAACACTGAAGCTTTCTTT.

The chain has TRBV29-1 and TRBJ2-1; possibly TRBD2 for D (5 bases). Per germline, CDR1 SQVTM and CDR2 ANQGSEA. Deletions cut 5 bases from V and 2 bases from J, with 7 bases between. The CDR3 length is 12 residues. CDR3 coding DNA: TGCAGCGTTCGGGAACCCTACAATGAGCAGTTCTTC. It specifies CSVREPYNEQFF.

The V and J genes are TRBV7-8 and TRBJ2-3; 7 bases align to TRBD2. Unmatched junction bases numbered 11, after V lost 5 bases and J lost 3 bases. Germline V gene data show CDR1 as SGHVS and CDR2 as FQNEAQ. This CDR3 has 16 amino acids. In DNA form, the CDR3 reads TGTGCCAGCAGCCTCTGGACTAACGGGGGGACAGATACGCAGTATTTT. This sequence encodes CASSLWTNGGTDTQYF.

The genes are TRBV2 and TRBJ1-5; possibly TRBD1 for D (5 bases). Per the germline V gene, CDR1 is SNHLY and CDR2 is FYNNEI. The CDR3 loop spans 13 amino acids. The V and J ends lost 6 bases and 6 bases respectively, with 12 bases between them. The CDR3 loop reads CASSQGRGQPQHF. DNA of the CDR3: TGTGCCAGCAGCCAGGGACGAGGTCAGCCCCAGCATTTT.

This clonotype was detected ten times or more. The chain has TRBV5-6 and TRBJ2-3; TRBD2 agrees at 9 bases. The germline gives CDR1 SGHDT, CDR2 YYEEEE. After removal of 1 base from V and 2 bases from J, the junction contained 8 bases not matched to a gene. The CDR3 totals 17 residues. CDR3 nucleotides: TGTGCCAGCAGCTTGCTGTTAGCGGGGGTTTCCACAGATACGCAGTATTTT. It is translated as CASSLLLAGVSTDTQYF.

The V gene is TRBV25-1, the J gene TRBJ1-1, with D possibly matching TRBD1 (5 bases). CDR3 length: 14 residues. V gave up 6 bases and J gave up 5 bases, with 16 bases separating them. The germline CDR1 and CDR2 sequences are MGHDK and SYGVNS. This chain's CDR3 is CASRQTGFETEAFF. The CDR3 region has the DNA TGTGCCAGCAGACAAACAGGTTTCGAGACTGAAGCTTTCTTT. The whole variable domain, filled in from reference TRBV25-1 and TRBJ1-1, reads EADIYQTPRYLVIGTGKKITLECSQTMGHDKMYWYQQDPGMELHLIHYSYGVNSTEKGDLSSESTVSRIRTEHFPLTLESARPSHTSQYLCASRQTGFETEAFFGQGTRLTVV.

The V and J genes are TRBV20-1 and TRBJ1-5, with D possibly being TRBD1 (5 bases). Germline V gene sequence: CDR1 DFQATT, CDR2 SNEGSKA (reference sequence). The ends were cut back, 8 bases at V and 6 bases at J, with 17 bases in the middle. The CDR3 extends over 13 amino acids. Here the CDR3 reads CSTTTGSGQPQHF. The CDR3 nucleotides are TGCAGTACCACTACAGGTTCAGGTCAGCCCCAGCATTTT.

The J gene is TRBJ1-2, the V gene TRBV10-3; no firm D call. The CDR3 is 13 residues long. The germline gives CDR1 ENHRY, CDR2 SYGVKD. Deletions cut 10 bases from V and 4 bases from J, with 16 bases between. Here the CDR3 reads CASGEQETYGYTF. The CDR3 DNA sequence: TGTGCCAGTGGTGAGCAGGAGACCTATGGCTACACCTTC.

This clonotype has ten or more counts. The J gene is TRBJ2-1, the V gene TRBV6-2 or TRBV6-3; the D gene is possibly TRBD2 (5 bases). Germline CDR1 reads MNHEY; CDR2 reads SVGEGT. V dropped 5 bases and J dropped 12 bases, with 26 bases sitting between them. The CDR3 loop spans 16 amino acids. For the CDR3, the DNA is TGTGCCAGCAGTCCACCACTAGTTTCGGGCGCCTATGCGCAGTTCTTC. This codes for CASSPPLVSGAYAQFF.

The chain has TRBV24-1 and TRBJ1-5; D perhaps matches TRBD1 (5 bases). Trimming pared 0 bases from V and 2 bases from J, leaving 16 bases between. This CDR3 has 18 amino acids. Germline CDR1 reads KGHDR; CDR2 reads SFDVKD. The CDR3 coding sequence is TGTGCCACCAGTGATTTGAGGGCAGGGAGAGGTCGCAATCAGCCCCAGCATTTT. Translating it yields CATSDLRAGRGRNQPQHF.

The chain is built from TRBV20-1 and TRBJ2-5; 7 bases align to TRBD1. Germline values: CDR1 DFQATT, CDR2 SNEGSKA (reference sequence). CDR3 length: 14 amino acids. V shed 3 bases, J shed 3 bases, and the junction held 7 bases outside the gene matches. CDR3 in DNA: TGCAGTGCTAGGGGGCCCGGGACAGAAGAGACCCAGTACTTC. Its translation is CSARGPGTEETQYF.

This clonotype was seen a few times. This chain uses TRBV29-1 with TRBJ1-2; possible D gene TRBD1, 6 bases. Per germline, CDR1 SQVTM and CDR2 ANQGSEA. Trimming stripped 6 bases from V and 2 bases from J, with 19 bases between. The CDR3 has 15 amino acids. CDR3 nucleotide sequence: TGCAGCGTGGGAAAGGGGGGGGAAGGCAACTATGGCTACACCTTC. Translated: CSVGKGGEGNYGYTF.

This clonotype was found once. The gene calls are TRBV20-1 and TRBJ1-5, with a weak D call TRBD1 (5 bases). CDR1 is DFQATT, CDR2 SNEGSKA, per germline (reference sequence). Trimming shortened V by 3 bases and J by 6 bases, and 12 bases separated the two germline ends. The CDR3 loop spans 13 amino acids. CDR3 nucleotides: TGCAGTGCTAGTATACGGGGGTCTCAGCCCCAGCATTTT. It translates to CSASIRGSQPQHF.

This chain connects TRBV10-2 to TRBJ2-1; D gene unclear. V lost 8 bases and J lost 5, with 7 bases in between. The CDR3 has 11 amino acids. The germline V gene has CDR1 WSHSY and CDR2 SAAADI. The CDR3 DNA reads as TGCGCCAGCCTTTCCGACAATGAGCAGTTCTTC. Translation gives CASLSDNEQFF.

Turning to this clonotype: Compared with germline, one end of the junction differs, possibly owing to a read error. The gene calls are TRBV2 and TRBJ1-6; D gene uncertain. The CDR3 length is 15 residues. Germline V CDR1 and CDR2: SNHLY, FYNNEI. The CDR3 DNA follows: TGTGCCAGTAGCGATCGGCGCTCCTATAATTCACCCTTCCACTTT. Translated: CASSDRRSYNSPFHF.

As concerns this clonotype: Germline is not matched at one junction end, which may reflect a read error. CDR3 loop: CAISDPTGGGWNNEQFF. The DNA for the CDR3 is TGTGCCATCAGTGACCCAACGGGCGGGGGGTGGAACAATGAGCAGTTCTTC. The rearrangement joins TRBV6-1 to TRBJ2-1, with TRBD2 matching 8 bases. The CDR3 has 17 amino acids. Germline loops: CDR1 MNHNS, CDR2 SASEGT.